A selection of T cell receptor beta chains follows, all from one sample in a study of early T cells in non-severe SARS-CoV-2 infection. TCRdb reanalysed the 5' RACE reads using MiXCR and keeps one entry per CDR3 protein. The data contain about 59,000 distinct CDR3 sequences, 10% to 15% of them singletons. Sample: whole blood. The source of these receptors is an adult who was a healthcare worker with PCR-confirmed SARS-CoV-2 infection or an uninfected control (not recorded which). The CDR3 runs from the conserved cysteine through the conserved F or W. The D gene is left open where the match is weak. Not all rows give a size; the values are once, few, many and, for expanded clones, a class.

cdr3_length: 12
clone_size: many
j_call: TRBJ2-3
d_call: -
v_call: TRBV29-1
cdr3_aa: CSVAAGTDTQYF
cdr3_nt: TGCAGCGTTGCCGCGGGGACAGATACGCAGTATTTT

cdr3_length: 12
clone_size: -
j_call: TRBJ1-1
d_call: -
v_call: TRBV20-1
cdr3_aa: CSARTVLTEAFF
cdr3_nt: TGCAGTGCTAGGACAGTTCTCACTGAAGCTTTCTTT

cdr3_length: 16
clone_size: -
j_call: TRBJ2-1
d_call: TRBD2
v_call: TRBV7-2
cdr3_aa: CASSFIAGGTYNEQFF
cdr3_nt: TGTGCCAGCAGCTTTATAGCGGGAGGGACCTACAATGAGCAGTTCTTC

cdr3_length: 12
clone_size: few
j_call: TRBJ2-2
d_call: -
v_call: TRBV7-3
cdr3_aa: CASSWNTGELFF
cdr3_nt: TGTGCCAGCAGCTGGAACACCGGGGAGCTGTTTTTT

cdr3_length: 14
clone_size: many
j_call: TRBJ2-1
d_call: TRBD2
v_call: TRBV10-2
cdr3_aa: CASTLAGGPGEQFF
cdr3_nt: TGCGCCAGCACTTTAGCGGGAGGGCCGGGAGAGCAGTTCTTC

cdr3_length: 12
clone_size: -
j_call: TRBJ2-7
d_call: -
v_call: TRBV5-1
cdr3_aa: CASSWDSYEQYF
cdr3_nt: TGCGCCAGCAGCTGGGACTCGTACGAGCAGTACTTC

cdr3_length: 15
clone_size: many
j_call: TRBJ2-1
d_call: -
v_call: TRBV20-1
cdr3_aa: CSARKGARWGTEQFF
cdr3_nt: TGCAGTGCTAGAAAAGGGGCCCGGTGGGGGACTGAGCAGTTCTTC

cdr3_length: 16
clone_size: -
j_call: TRBJ2-1
d_call: TRBD2
v_call: TRBV10-3
cdr3_aa: CAIRGGGTTLYNEQFF
cdr3_nt: TGTGCCATCAGGGGCGGGGGAACTACACTCTACAATGAGCAGTTCTTC

cdr3_length: 12
clone_size: many
j_call: TRBJ1-2
d_call: -
v_call: TRBV29-1
cdr3_aa: CSVVRGAYGYTF
cdr3_nt: TGCAGCGTTGTGAGGGGGGCCTATGGCTACACCTTC

cdr3_length: 16
clone_size: -
j_call: TRBJ1-6
d_call: -
v_call: TRBV4-1
cdr3_aa: CASSQEPNLAGTPLHF
cdr3_nt: TGCGCCAGCAGCCAAGAACCGAACTTGGCGGGTACACCCCTCCACTTT

cdr3_length: 15
clone_size: few
j_call: TRBJ2-5
d_call: -
v_call: TRBV5-1
cdr3_aa: CASSLDGRVQETQYF
cdr3_nt: TGCGCCAGCAGCTTGGATGGCCGGGTTCAAGAGACCCAGTACTTC

cdr3_length: 18
clone_size: many
j_call: TRBJ2-2
d_call: -
v_call: TRBV21-1
cdr3_aa: CASSSTGTHPASTGELFF
cdr3_nt: TGTGCCAGCAGCTCAACCGGGACTCACCCTGCGAGCACCGGGGAGCTGTTTTTT